This T cell receptor (beta chain) comes out of a study of response to subunit inactivated influenza vaccine. TCRdb analysed the RT-PCR reads with MiXCR anew, one entry per CDR3 protein. The sample holds a few hundred thousand distinct CDR3 sequences; 14% are singletons and the top ten take around 10%. This clonotype was observed a few times. Germline V CDR1 and CDR2: SGHRS, YFSETQ. The CDR3 spans 14 residues. Trimming removed 0 bases from V and 6 bases from J, with 13 bases in between. The chain recombines TRBV5-1 with TRBJ2-7, with D maybe TRBD1 (5 bases). The starting material was PBMCs from blood, obtained roughly 13 days after vaccination. The sequence derives from a man aged 45-65 years who received an inactivated influenza vaccine. The CDR3 DNA follows: TGCGCCAGCAGCTTGGGACAGTCCCTTGGCGAGCAGTACTTC. It codes for CASSLGQSLGEQYF.